This T cell receptor beta chain was obtained from a study of T cell responses to AZD1222 COVID-19 vaccine. Notes on the study in general: Most donors were white British and more were female, and clonal diversity was possibly underestimated.

Profiling relied on immunoSEQ multiplex PCR, and the TCRdb table lists in-frame clones only, not all of them. The sample yields about 93,000 clones, over 80% seen once. As for this clone: Its antigen is not known.

V was trimmed by 1 base and J by 5 bases, leaving 6 bases between them. The CDR3 has 13 residues. Germline CDR1 is LNHDA and CDR2 is SQIVND (reference sequence). The chain has TRBV19 and TRBJ2-1; no clear D gene. This sequence originates from an adult in good health. The sample was peripheral blood, taken on day 0 of AZD1222 vaccination. For the CDR3, the DNA is TGTGCCAGTAGTATAGTGCTGAACAATGAGCAGTTCTTC. Its protein is CASSIVLNNEQFF.